These 22 T cell receptor beta chains were sequenced from one sample in a study of T cells in Graves' hyperthyroidism and ophthalmopathy. From RNA transcripts, TCR beta CDR3 regions were amplified. The HTBI primer set drove a first-round RT-PCR of the TCR CDR3. TCRdb used MiXCR to reprocess the multiplex PCR reads, holding one entry per CDR3 protein. The sample consists of about 98,000 distinct CDR3 sequences, around 42% of them appearing once. Sequencing was performed on peripheral blood or thyroid tissue (not recorded which). The receptors were gathered from a woman under 40 with Graves' hyperthyroidism.

V usage is TRBV24-1 and J usage is TRBJ1-5; the D is unclear. CDR3 length equals 14 residues. V was shortened by 9 bases and J by 6 bases, with 17 bases between the two germline ends. The germline V gene encodes CDR1 KGHDR and CDR2 SFDVKD. This CDR3 is CATSRAGEGQPQHF. The DNA for the CDR3 is TGTGCCACCTCGAGGGCGGGAGAAGGTCAGCCCCAGCATTTT.

This clonotype was detected ten times or more. The chain employs TRBV20-1 and TRBJ2-7; 10 positions match TRBD2. Germline V gives CDR1 DFQATT, CDR2 SNEGSKA (reference sequence). The CDR3 length is 16 residues. The V segment lost 3 bases and the J segment 0 bases; nucleotides outside the gene matches: 8. The DNA of the CDR3 is TGCAGTGCTAGGTTAACCGGGACTAGCGACTCCTACGAGCAGTACTTC. This encodes CSARLTGTSDSYEQYF.

At least ten counts were recorded for this clonotype. The chain links TRBV6-1 to TRBJ1-5, with 10 bases identical to TRBD1. CDR1 and CDR2 from the germline V gene are MNHNS and SASEGT. The CDR3 totals 15 residues. The trim removed 6 bases at V and 4 bases at J, leaving 6 bases unmatched. The CDR3 DNA is TGTGCCAGCAGCCCGATGGGACAGGGGAATCAGCCCCAGCATTTT. Translating it yields CASSPMGQGNQPQHF.

This chain uses TRBV7-3 with TRBJ2-7; 10 nucleotides agree with TRBD2. V shed 5 bases, J shed 0 bases, and the junction held 4 bases outside the gene matches. CDR1 and CDR2 (germline): SGHTA, FQGTGA. The CDR3 is made up of 15 amino acids. CDR3 sequence: CASSQASGSSYEQYF. The CDR3 nucleotides read TGTGCCAGCAGCCAAGCTAGCGGGAGCTCCTACGAGCAGTACTTC.

Comments on this clonotype: A much larger clone sits a single nucleotide away, making a read error possible. J is TRBJ1-1 and V is TRBV10-1, with 8 positions matching TRBD1. The CDR3 is 13 residues long. CDR1 and CDR2 from the germline V gene are WNHNN and SYGVQD (reference sequence). This chain's CDR3 is CAGSENRGSGAFF. CDR3 DNA: TGCGCCGGCAGTGAGAACAGGGGGTCTGGAGCTTTCTTT.

This chain uses TRBV6-2 or TRBV6-3 with TRBJ2-7, with 10 bases fitting TRBD2. J was trimmed by 5 bases and V by 4 bases; bases with no gene match: 8. Per germline, CDR1 MNHEY and CDR2 SVGEGT. This CDR3 is built from 15 residues. The CDR3 sequence is CASSSFLAGEDEQYF. CDR3 DNA sequence: TGTGCCAGCAGTTCCTTCCTAGCGGGAGAGGACGAGCAGTACTTC.

This clonotype was counted ten times or more. V usage is TRBV20-1 and J usage is TRBJ1-5, with D tentatively TRBD1 (5 bases). The germline V gene encodes CDR1 DFQATT and CDR2 SNEGSKA (reference sequence). The CDR3 extends over 13 amino acids. The V and J ends lost 3 bases and 7 bases respectively, with 13 bases between them. Here the CDR3 reads CSASPGWEQPQHF. The CDR3 DNA follows: TGCAGTGCTAGCCCAGGGTGGGAACAGCCCCAGCATTTT.

This clonotype appeared many times. The rearrangement links TRBV2 to TRBJ1-2; D might be TRBD1 (5 bases). From germline, CDR1 is SNHLY and CDR2 FYNNEI. Trimming removed 4 bases at V and 2 bases at J, with 8 bases between. There are 13 residues in the CDR3. CDR3 DNA: TGTGCCAGCAGTGTTGCAGGGAACTATGGCTACACCTTC. It translates to CASSVAGNYGYTF.

In this sample, this clonotype turned up many times. This sequence joins TRBV6-1 and TRBJ2-2; no firm D call. Germline lookup yields CDR1 MNHNS and CDR2 SASEGT. CDR3 length: 12 amino acids. Trimming removed 6 bases from V and 7 bases from J, with 9 bases in between. CDR3 in amino acids: CASRWGLGELFF. Here the CDR3 DNA reads TGTGCCAGCAGGTGGGGTCTCGGGGAGCTGTTTTTT.

This clonotype has ten or more counts. The V call is TRBV4-1, the J call TRBJ1-4; D gene uncertain. CDR1 and CDR2 from the germline V gene are MGHRA and YSYEKL. V was pared by 0 bases and J by 7 bases, with 12 bases between. This CDR3 spans 15 amino acids. CDR3 loop: CASSQDPGSGEKLFF. Here the CDR3 DNA reads TGCGCCAGCAGCCAAGATCCGGGTTCGGGTGAAAAACTGTTTTTT.

This clonotype came up many times. CDR3 sequence (DNA): TGTGCCAGCAGTGAGGGGGGACGGTCCTATGGCTACACCTTC. Its protein product is CASSEGGRSYGYTF. The rearrangement links TRBV6-1 to TRBJ1-2, with D tentatively TRBD1 (5 bases). Germline CDR1 MNHNS, CDR2 SASEGT. CDR3 length equals 14 residues. The germline V and J ends were trimmed by 3 bases and 4 bases, with 12 bases remaining between them.

This chain uses TRBV20-1 with TRBJ2-3; D is unclear. V was clipped by 4 bases and J by 5 bases, with 13 bases between them. The germline V gene encodes CDR1 DFQATT and CDR2 SNEGSKA (reference sequence). CDR3 length equals 13 residues. The CDR3 spells CSATSTHGDTQYF. The CDR3 coding sequence is TGCAGTGCTACATCCACCCACGGAGATACGCAGTATTTT.

This chain links TRBV2 with TRBJ2-3, with 9 nucleotides matching TRBD2. V gave up 8 bases and J gave up 0 bases; unmatched junction bases: 15. The CDR3 loop spans 18 amino acids. The germline CDR1 and CDR2 sequences are SNHLY and FYNNEI. The CDR3 DNA is TGTGCCAGCTCCGAAGGGGTGCGGGAGGGCCGAAGCACAGATACGCAGTATTTT. Its translation is CASSEGVREGRSTDTQYF.

This clonotype was recorded many times. The V gene is TRBV24-1, the J gene TRBJ2-7, with TRBD1 identical over 9 bases. The germline V gene has CDR1 KGHDR and CDR2 SFDVKD. CDR3 size: 15 residues. V lost 5 bases and J lost 5; bases outside the gene matches: 9. The CDR3 coding sequence is TGTGCCACCAGTGGCACCGGGACAGGGCGCAACGAGCAGTACTTC. Its protein is CATSGTGTGRNEQYF.

At least ten counts were recorded for this clonotype. This chain connects TRBV3-1 to TRBJ1-4, with 7 bases lining up with TRBD1. The germline gives CDR1 LGHDT, CDR2 YNNKEL (reference sequence). This CDR3 spans 13 amino acids. Trimming removed 3 bases from V and 13 bases from J; junction bases left unmatched: 8. The DNA for the CDR3 is TGTGCCAGCAGCCAGGAGACCCACAGGGGACTGTTTTTT. Encoded protein: CASSQETHRGLFF.

This sequence joins TRBV10-3 and TRBJ1-2; 7 bases line up with TRBD1. The CDR3 totals 12 residues. From germline, CDR1 is ENHRY and CDR2 SYGVKD. With 10 bases clipped from V and 7 bases from J, the junction kept 9 bases outside the gene matches. The CDR3 spells CATRTGEGGYTF. The CDR3 coding sequence is TGTGCCACCAGAACAGGGGAGGGTGGCTACACCTTC.

This clonotype was counted many times. The chain combines TRBV5-1 with TRBJ2-7; D is unresolved. CDR1 and CDR2 (germline): SGHRS, YFSETQ. V dropped 1 base and J dropped 3 bases, with 5 bases sitting between them. The CDR3 is made up of 12 amino acids. This CDR3 is CASSLPGYEQYF. CDR3 bases: TGCGCCAGCAGCTTGCCAGGCTACGAGCAGTACTTC. Using reference TRBV5-1 and TRBJ2-7 for the parts outside the CDR3, the full variable domain is KAGVTQTPRYLIKTRGQQVTLSCSPISGHRSVSWYQQTPGQGLQFLFEYFSETQRNKGNFPGRFSGRQFSNSRSEMNVSTLELGDSALYLCASSLPGYEQYFGPGTRLTVT.

A remark on this clonotype: The germline gene is not matched at one end of the junction; a read error may be the cause. The chain carries TRBV5-1 and TRBJ2-7; 7 nucleotides agree with TRBD2. The CDR3 covers 13 residues. Germline V CDR1 and CDR2: SGHRS, YFSETQ. For the CDR3, the DNA is TGTGCCAGCAGCTTGGGCGGGGAGGGCGAGCAGTACTTC. This encodes CASSLGGEGEQYF. The full variable domain, in which reference TRBV5-1 and TRBJ2-7 provide the parts outside the CDR3, is KAGVTQTPRYLIKTRGQQVTLSCSPISGHRSVSWYQQTPGQGLQFLFEYFSETQRNKGNFPGRFSGRQFSNSRSEMNVSTLELGDSALYLCASSLGGEGEQYFGPGTRLTVT.

In its sample, this clonotype was seen many times. V gene TRBV10-3 combines with J gene TRBJ2-7, with a possible D match to TRBD1 (5 bases). Germline loops: CDR1 ENHRY, CDR2 SYGVKD. The CDR3 has 16 amino acids. Trimming took off 3 bases at V and 4 bases at J, with 19 bases between the two ends. Here the CDR3 DNA reads TGTGCCATCAGTGACCCAATAGGGGTGTTACTATACGAGCAGTACTTC. Translated: CAISDPIGVLLYEQYF.

The table lists this clonotype with a count of one. The CDR3 ends on some other residue instead of the conserved phenylalanine or tryptophan, so this is likely a read error. This chain links TRBV10-3 with TRBJ2-2, with 12 bases lining up with TRBD1. CDR3 length: 14 amino acids. V was clipped by 10 bases and J by 7 bases; unmatched bases: 7. Germline-derived CDR1 and CDR2 are ENHRY and SYGVKD. CDR3 in DNA: TGTGCCACACTGGGACAGGGGGCGCTCGGGGAGCTGTTTTCT. This translates into CATLGQGALGELFS.

The chain carries TRBV20-1 and TRBJ1-6; tentatively, D is TRBD1 (5 bases). V shed 3 bases and J shed 10 bases, with 13 bases lying between them. Germline V gene data show CDR1 as DFQATT and CDR2 as SNEGSKA (reference sequence). The CDR3 totals 13 residues. As DNA, the CDR3 is TGCAGTGCTAGCGGAGGGGTGGGGTCACCCCTCCACTTT. Translating gives CSASGGVGSPLHF.

The V gene is TRBV7-2, the J gene TRBJ2-5; D unresolved. V was shortened by 9 bases and J by 4 bases, with 15 bases between the two germline ends. CDR1 and CDR2 from the germline V gene are SGHTA and FQGNSA. This CDR3 contains 13 residues. The CDR3 spells CASSTTPGETQYF. CDR3 nucleotides: TGTGCCAGTAGTACGACACCAGGAGAGACCCAGTACTTC. Combining the CDR3 with reference TRBV7-2 and TRBJ2-5 gives the whole variable domain GAGVSQSPSNKVTEKGKDVELRCDPISGHTALYWYRQSLGQGLEFLIYFQGNSAPDKSGLPSDRFSAERTGGSVSTLTIQRTQQEDSAVYLCASSTTPGETQYFGPGTRLLVL.